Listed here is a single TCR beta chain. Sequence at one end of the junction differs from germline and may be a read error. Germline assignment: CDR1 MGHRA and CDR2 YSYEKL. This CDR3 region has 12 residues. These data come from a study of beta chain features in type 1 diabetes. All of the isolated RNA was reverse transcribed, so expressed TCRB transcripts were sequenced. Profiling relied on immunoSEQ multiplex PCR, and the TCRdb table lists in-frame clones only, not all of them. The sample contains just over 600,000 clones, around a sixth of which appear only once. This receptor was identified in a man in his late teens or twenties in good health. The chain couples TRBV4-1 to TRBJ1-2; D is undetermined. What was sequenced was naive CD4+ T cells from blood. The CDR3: CASSQDGRGYHF. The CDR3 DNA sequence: TGCGCCAGCAGCCAAGATGGGCGTGGCTATCACTTC.